This note documents a single TCR beta chain sequence. What it binds is not known. These data are taken from a study of blood T cells in healthy people across ages. The wider study: The capture of about one barcoded beta molecule per two T cells was achieved by template switching.

V was shortened by 7 bases and J by 3 bases, with 14 bases between the two germline ends. The CDR3 loop spans 14 amino acids. Germline V gene data show CDR1 as SGHRS and CDR2 as YFSETQ. Findings and limits, study-wide: Per million T cells, the diversity of TCR beta decreased roughly linearly as age advanced. Long-lived donors exceeded aged donors in naive CD4+ cells and diversity.

The use of a sample-barcoded 5' primer and a J-beta primer mix characterized a second PCR of roughly 7 to 11 cycles. TCRdb re-called the 5' RACE reads with MiXCR, one entry per CDR3 protein. The repertoire consists of some 1.5 million distinct CDR3 sequences, with 28% occurring once and the leading ten covering 7.7%. The sequence was obtained from a woman in her twenties or thirties in good health. The material sequenced was blood. V usage is TRBV5-1 and J usage is TRBJ2-1, with D perhaps matching TRBD2 (6 bases). The CDR3, as DNA: TGCGCCAGCCGACTTGGGCGGGGCTACAATGAGCAGTTCTTC. It is translated as CASRLGRGYNEQFF.